These 12 T cell receptor beta chains originate from one sample sequenced in a study of blood T cell repertoires in COVID-19 (dated by TCRdb to about 2020). The method behind the library was the immunoSEQ multiplex PCR assay. Not all clones reach the TCRdb copy of this immuneACCESS table, which keeps in-frame sequences only. Checked studies attribute under half of the gap to unresolved V genes and leave the rest unexplained. The sample records roughly 200,000 clones, about 80% of which are singletons. Of the sample, less than 5.5% falls within the top ten clones. Material: peripheral blood. The receptors stem from a man aged 45-65 years with active or convalescent COVID-19.

The rearrangement uses TRBV7-2 and TRBJ2-5; maybe TRBD2 (7 bases). Germline V lookup: CDR1 SGHTA, CDR2 FQGNSA. Deletions cut 3 bases from V and 4 bases from J, with 12 bases between. The CDR3 is 14 amino acids. The CDR3 region has the DNA TGTGCCAGCAGCTTCCAGGCGGGGGCAGAGACCCAGTACTTC. Translated: CASSFQAGAETQYF. Filled out from reference TRBV7-2 and TRBJ2-5, the complete variable domain reads GAGVSQSPSNKVTEKGKDVELRCDPISGHTALYWYRQSLGQGLEFLIYFQGNSAPDKSGLPSDRFSAERTGGSVSTLTIQRTQQEDSAVYLCASSFQAGAETQYFGPGTRLLVL.

The CDR3 sequence: CASSLGLAGAQETQYF. Here the CDR3 DNA reads TGTGCCAGCAGCTTAGGACTAGCGGGGGCCCAAGAGACCCAGTACTTC. This sequence joins TRBV7-9 and TRBJ2-5; TRBD2 matches at 12 bases. Germline-derived CDR1 and CDR2 are SEHNR and FQNEAQ (reference sequence). This CDR3 comprises 16 residues. The V and J ends lost 1 base and 1 base, in that order; junction bases with no gene match: 1.

The gene calls are TRBV6-1 and TRBJ1-4, with 7 bases that match TRBD1. The germline V gene encodes CDR1 MNHNS and CDR2 SASEGT. The V gene end was trimmed by 3 bases and the J gene end by 5 bases; junction bases not matched to a gene: 3. This CDR3 is built from 14 residues. CDR3 sequence: CASSETGSNEKLFF. The CDR3 DNA follows: TGTGCCAGCAGTGAGACAGGGAGCAATGAAAAACTGTTTTTT.

This chain links TRBV29-1 with TRBJ1-3; D uncertain. The V and J ends lost 0 bases and 0 bases respectively, with 3 bases between them. CDR1 and CDR2 (germline): SQVTM, ANQGSEA. The CDR3 runs 13 residues. The CDR3 DNA reads TGCAGCGTTGAAGACTTCTCTGGAAACACCATATATTTT. It is translated as CSVEDFSGNTIYF.

The rearrangement links TRBV7-3 to TRBJ1-1, with D perhaps TRBD1 (5 bases). Germline-derived CDR1 and CDR2 are SGHTA and FQGTGA. Deletions cut 3 bases from V and 3 bases from J, with 8 bases between. The CDR3 contains 13 residues. CDR3 residues: CASSFGGDTEAFF. The CDR3 nucleotides read TGTGCCAGCAGCTTTGGGGGGGACACTGAAGCTTTCTTT.

The J gene is TRBJ2-7, the V gene TRBV25-1, with TRBD1 matching over 11 bases. CDR1 is MGHDK, CDR2 SYGVNS, per germline. The J segment lost 4 bases and the V segment lost 5 bases, leaving 4 bases of the junction unmatched. The CDR3 is made up of 14 amino acids. The CDR3 region is CASSTDRGPYEQYF. CDR3 nucleotides: TGTGCCAGCAGTACGGACAGGGGGCCGTACGAGCAGTACTTC.

V usage is TRBV7-2 and J usage is TRBJ1-2, with a possible D match to TRBD1 (5 bases). The CDR3 runs 16 residues. V lost 1 base and J lost 5, with 17 bases in between. Germline V gene sequence: CDR1 SGHTA, CDR2 FQGNSA. The DNA for the CDR3 is TGTGCCAGCAGCTTAGAGTTGGCAGGGCGGCGGTATGGCTACACCTTC. Encoded protein: CASSLELAGRRYGYTF. Full variable domain (remainder filled in from reference TRBV7-2 and TRBJ1-2): GAGVSQSPSNKVTEKGKDVELRCDPISGHTALYWYRQSLGQGLEFLIYFQGNSAPDKSGLPSDRFSAERTGGSVSTLTIQRTQQEDSAVYLCASSLELAGRRYGYTFGSGTRLTVV.

This clone was seen just once. The rearrangement uses TRBV13 and TRBJ1-1; possible D gene TRBD1, 6 bases. Trimming cost V 5 bases and J 0 bases, with 13 bases left between them. The CDR3 loop spans 15 amino acids. Germline V CDR1 and CDR2: PRHDT, FYEKMQ (reference sequence). Here the CDR3 reads CASSEYRVVNTEAFF. The CDR3 DNA is TGTGCCAGCAGCGAATACAGGGTAGTGAACACTGAAGCTTTCTTT.

For the CDR3, the DNA is TGTGCCAGTAGTCTTACTAGCGGGGGGGCCTACGAGCAGTACTTC. Amino acids: CASSLTSGGAYEQYF. V gene TRBV19 combines with J gene TRBJ2-7, with 13 bases fitting TRBD2. The germline V gene encodes CDR1 LNHDA and CDR2 SQIVND (reference sequence). The V and J ends lost 5 bases and 2 bases, in that order; junction bases with no gene match: 3. This CDR3 is built from 15 residues.

This clone was picked up a small number of times. This chain uses TRBV28 with TRBJ1-5, with a weak D call TRBD1 (6 bases). CDR3 length: 17 amino acids. The V gene lost 5 bases and the J gene lost 0 bases, with 17 bases spanning the gap. Germline V lookup: CDR1 MDHEN, CDR2 SYDVKM. The CDR3 reads CASSILGGEYSNQPQHF. The CDR3 DNA is TGTGCCAGCAGTATCCTTGGGGGCGAATATAGCAATCAGCCCCAGCATTTT.

This sequence joins TRBV7-9 and TRBJ1-1, with D maybe TRBD1 (5 bases). Germline CDR1 reads SEHNR; CDR2 reads FQNEAQ (reference sequence). Trimming took 4 bases from V and 1 from J, leaving 13 bases between them. The CDR3 contains 15 residues. The CDR3 DNA reads TGTGCCAGCAGCTCGCAGCGCGGGGGGAACACTGAAGCTTTCTTT. Protein product: CASSSQRGGNTEAFF.

This clone was picked up one time. The rearrangement joins TRBV28 to TRBJ2-7; tentative D call: TRBD2 (6 bases). Trimming left V 3 bases short and J 4 bases short, with 13 bases between. Germline V gene sequence: CDR1 MDHEN, CDR2 SYDVKM. CDR3 size: 14 residues. The CDR3 protein is CASSFRERVYEQYF. As DNA, the CDR3 is TGTGCCAGCAGTTTTAGGGAGCGGGTGTACGAGCAGTACTTC.